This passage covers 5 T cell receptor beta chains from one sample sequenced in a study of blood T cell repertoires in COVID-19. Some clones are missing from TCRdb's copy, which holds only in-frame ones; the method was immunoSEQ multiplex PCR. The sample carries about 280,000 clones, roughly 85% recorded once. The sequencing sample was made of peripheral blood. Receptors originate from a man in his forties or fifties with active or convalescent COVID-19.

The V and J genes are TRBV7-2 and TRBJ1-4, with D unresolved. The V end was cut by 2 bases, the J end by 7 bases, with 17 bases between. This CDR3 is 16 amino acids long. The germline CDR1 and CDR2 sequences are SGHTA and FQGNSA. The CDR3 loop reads CASSLFGGGGGEKLFF. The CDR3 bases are TGTGCCAGCAGCTTATTTGGTGGTGGTGGCGGTGAAAAACTGTTTTTT.

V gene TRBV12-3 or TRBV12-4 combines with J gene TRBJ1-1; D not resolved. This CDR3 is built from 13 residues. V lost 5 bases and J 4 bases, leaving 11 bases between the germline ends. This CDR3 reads CASSLGVATEAFF. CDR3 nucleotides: TGTGCCAGCAGTCTCGGGGTCGCCACTGAAGCTTTCTTT.

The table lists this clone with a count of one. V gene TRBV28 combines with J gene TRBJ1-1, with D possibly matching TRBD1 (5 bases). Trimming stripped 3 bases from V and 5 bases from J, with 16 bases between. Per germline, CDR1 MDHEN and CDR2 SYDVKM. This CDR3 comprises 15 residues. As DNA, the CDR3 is TGTGCCAGCAGTTTGGGGGGTGCAGGGAGGACTGAAGCTTTCTTT. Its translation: CASSLGGAGRTEAFF.

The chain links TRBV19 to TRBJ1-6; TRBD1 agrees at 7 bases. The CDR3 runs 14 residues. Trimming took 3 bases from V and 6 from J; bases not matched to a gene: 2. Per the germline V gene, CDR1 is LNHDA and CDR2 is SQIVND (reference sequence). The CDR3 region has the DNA TGTGCCAGTAGTATCCGACAGGGTAATTCACCCCTCCACTTT. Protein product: CASSIRQGNSPLHF.

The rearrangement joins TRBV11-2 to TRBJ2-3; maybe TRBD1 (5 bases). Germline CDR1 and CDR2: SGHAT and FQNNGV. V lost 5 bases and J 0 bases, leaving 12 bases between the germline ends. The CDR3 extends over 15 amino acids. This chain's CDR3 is CASSATVVSTDTQYF. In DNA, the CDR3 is TGTGCCAGCAGCGCGACAGTCGTCAGCACAGATACGCAGTATTTT.